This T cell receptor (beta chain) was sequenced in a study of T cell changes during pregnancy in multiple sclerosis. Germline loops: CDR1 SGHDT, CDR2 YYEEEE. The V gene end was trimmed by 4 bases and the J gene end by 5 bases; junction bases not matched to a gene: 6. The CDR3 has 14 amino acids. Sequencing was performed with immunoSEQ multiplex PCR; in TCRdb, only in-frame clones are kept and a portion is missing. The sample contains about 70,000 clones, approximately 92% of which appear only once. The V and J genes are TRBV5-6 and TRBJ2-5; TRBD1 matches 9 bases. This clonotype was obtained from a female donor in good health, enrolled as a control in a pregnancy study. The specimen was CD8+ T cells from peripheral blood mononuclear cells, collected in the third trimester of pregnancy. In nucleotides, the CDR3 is TGTGCCAGCAGCCCCAGACAGGGGGAGGAGACCCAGTACTTC. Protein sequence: CASSPRQGEETQYF. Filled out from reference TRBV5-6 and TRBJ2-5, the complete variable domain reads DAGVTQSPTHLIKTRGQQVTLRCSPKSGHDTVSWYQQALGQGPQFIFQYYEEEERQRGNFPDRFSGHQFPNYSSELNVNALLLGDSALYLCASSPRQGEETQYFGPGTRLLVL.